This T cell receptor beta chain was documented in a study of blood T cell repertoires in COVID-19. On the study more broadly: Acute and convalescent COVID-19 samples came from the United States, Italy and Spain. PBMCs, B-cell-depleted T cells, or T cells were the source of the cDNA or gDNA that made up the material.

This CDR3 is built from 15 residues. Germline V CDR1 and CDR2: MNHEY, SVGAGI. Between the trimmed V and J ends, which lost 6 bases and 5 bases, there was a span of 18 bases. How the authors handled the data: Estimation of nucleated cell counts was performed using reference gene primer amplification. Profiling relied on immunoSEQ multiplex PCR, and the TCRdb table lists in-frame clones only, not all of them. The DNA was the basis for D and trimming; V, J and clone size are from that table. Altogether about 60,000 clones are present, around 88% being singletons, with the ten largest covering less than 5%.

The chain has TRBV6-5 and TRBJ2-3, with a tentative D call TRBD2 (5 bases). The sequence came from a man aged 55 to 69 with acute or convalescent COVID-19. The source material was peripheral blood. The CDR3 region has the DNA TGTGCCAGCAGGGAGAGCGTGGGCCGGGGAGATACGCAGTATTTT. Translating it yields CASRESVGRGDTQYF.